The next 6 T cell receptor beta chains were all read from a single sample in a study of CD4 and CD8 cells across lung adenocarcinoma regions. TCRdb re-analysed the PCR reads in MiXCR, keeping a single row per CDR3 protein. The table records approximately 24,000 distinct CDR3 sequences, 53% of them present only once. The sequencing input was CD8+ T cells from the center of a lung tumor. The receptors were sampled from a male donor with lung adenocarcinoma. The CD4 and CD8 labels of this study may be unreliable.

CDR3 nucleotides: TGTGCCAGCAGTCCAGGGCTCGACTATGGCTACACCTTC. It is translated as CASSPGLDYGYTF. The gene calls are TRBV27 and TRBJ1-2; TRBD1 is a possible D gene (5 bases). CDR1 MNHEY and CDR2 SMNVEV come from the germline V gene (reference sequence). The CDR3 loop spans 13 amino acids. The V and J ends lost 5 bases and 3 bases respectively, with 10 bases between them.

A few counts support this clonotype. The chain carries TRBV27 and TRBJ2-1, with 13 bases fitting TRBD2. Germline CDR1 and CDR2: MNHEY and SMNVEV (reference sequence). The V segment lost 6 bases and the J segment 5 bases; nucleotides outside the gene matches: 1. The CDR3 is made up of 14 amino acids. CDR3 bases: TGTGCCAGCAGCGGACTAGCGGGGGACAATGAGCAGTTCTTC. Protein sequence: CASSGLAGDNEQFF.

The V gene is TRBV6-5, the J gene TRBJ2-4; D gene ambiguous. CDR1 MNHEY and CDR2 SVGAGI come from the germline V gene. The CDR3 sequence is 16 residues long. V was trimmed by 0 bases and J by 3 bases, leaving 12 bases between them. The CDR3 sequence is CASSYSAAVGKNIQYF. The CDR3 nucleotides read TGTGCCAGCAGTTACTCGGCGGCCGTCGGCAAAAACATTCAGTACTTC.

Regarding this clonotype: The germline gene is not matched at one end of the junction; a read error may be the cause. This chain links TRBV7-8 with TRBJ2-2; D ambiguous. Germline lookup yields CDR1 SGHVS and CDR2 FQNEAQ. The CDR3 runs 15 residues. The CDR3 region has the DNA TGTGCCAGCAGCCTCCAGGCTGTGAGCACCGAGACGCTGTATTTT. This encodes CASSLQAVSTETLYF.

CDR3 region: CASNSGPGLAGGRDEFF. The CDR3 nucleotides are TGTGCCAGCAACTCGGGGCCGGGACTAGCGGGAGGGCGGGATGAGTTCTTC. This sequence joins TRBV7-2 and TRBJ2-1; TRBD2 aligns across 16 bases. Germline CDR1 SGHTA, CDR2 FQGNSA. The V segment lost 7 bases and the J segment 14 bases; nucleotides outside the gene matches: 17. The CDR3 is 17 amino acids. Full variable domain (rest looked up from reference TRBV7-2 and TRBJ2-1): GAGVSQSPSNKVTEKGKDVELRCDPISGHTALYWYRQSLGQGLEFLIYFQGNSAPDKSGLPSDRFSAERTGGSVSTLTIQRTQQEDSAVYLCASNSGPGLAGGRDEFFGPGTRLTVL.

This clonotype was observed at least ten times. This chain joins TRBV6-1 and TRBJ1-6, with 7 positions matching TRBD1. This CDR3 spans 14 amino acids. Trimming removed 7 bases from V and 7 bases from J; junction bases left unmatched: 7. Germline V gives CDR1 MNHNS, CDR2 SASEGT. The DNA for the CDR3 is TGTGCCAGCAAACGACAGGGATCCAATTCACCCCTCCACTTT. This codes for CASKRQGSNSPLHF.